A single sample gave rise to the 5 T cell receptor beta chains below, sequenced in a study of tumor-infiltrating lymphocytes in primary liver carcinoma. Synthesis of TCR beta cDNA was carried out from around 540 ng total RNA with a constant-region primer. What produced the TCR beta libraries was three nested multiplex PCR rounds using slightly modified ARM-PCR. A C-beta reverse primer was combined with TRBV1-TRBV30 forward primers in the first two PCR rounds, and each round had approximately 9 cycles. TCRdb re-analysed the multiplex PCR reads in MiXCR, keeping a single row per CDR3 protein. The top ten clones hold approximately 17% of a sample with about 310,000 distinct CDR3 sequences, around three fifths of them seen once. Germline DNA was also extracted, and blood RNA was taken from unsorted whole blood. The specimen was peripheral blood. Receptors were obtained from a woman aged 25 to 39 with primary liver carcinoma and hepatitis B virus infection.

This clonotype was seen ten or more times. The chain has TRBV29-1 and TRBJ2-7, with a weak D call TRBD1 (5 bases). This CDR3 region has 15 residues. V dropped 4 bases and J dropped 0 bases, with 16 bases sitting between them. Germline V CDR1 and CDR2: SQVTM, ANQGSEA. CDR3 amino acids: CSVVSAGLSSYEQYF. Here the CDR3 DNA reads TGCAGCGTTGTATCTGCAGGGCTAAGCTCCTACGAGCAGTACTTC.

For this clonotype: It may be a read error: a sequence one base away is much more abundant. The chain joins TRBV6-2 or TRBV6-3 to TRBJ1-1; D gene ambiguous. This CDR3 has 18 residues. CDR1 is MNHEY, CDR2 SVGEGT, per germline. Trimming removed 0 bases from V and 0 bases from J, with 17 bases in between. The CDR3 bases are TGTGCCAGCAGTTACTCGGCCGGTGGGGTAGGGATGAACACTGAAGCTTTCTTT. It is translated as CASSYSAGGVGMNTEAFF.

About this clonotype: Since the CDR3 does not end with the conserved phenylalanine or tryptophan, this likely comes from a read error. The J gene is TRBJ2-1, the V gene TRBV6-6, with 7 bases matching TRBD2. CDR3 size: 14 residues. J gave up 3 bases and V 10 bases, and 9 bases lay outside the gene matches. Germline V gives CDR1 MNHNY, CDR2 SVGAGI (reference sequence). CDR3 residues: CAMGSGSFYNEQFL. The CDR3 bases are TGTGCCATGGGTAGCGGGTCCTTCTACAATGAGCAGTTCCTC.

To note about this clonotype: A read error may produce the germline difference seen at one junction end. The V call is TRBV6-5, the J call TRBJ2-7; no definite D call. Germline assignment: CDR1 MNHEY and CDR2 SVGAGI. This CDR3 has 13 residues. CDR3 loop: CAISYGSDYEQYF. CDR3 nucleotides: TGTGCCATCAGTTACGGCTCAGACTACGAGCAGTACTTC.

Only a few counts were recorded for this clonotype. The V gene is TRBV29-1, the J gene TRBJ2-1, with TRBD1 matching 9 bases. CDR3 size: 20 residues. The V gene end was trimmed by 5 bases and the J gene end by 0 bases; junction bases not matched to a gene: 20. Germline values: CDR1 SQVTM, CDR2 ANQGSEA. The CDR3 bases are TGCAGCGTTCCCCTGCCACGGGACAGGGTCCTTATTAGCTCCTACAATGAGCAGTTCTTC. It encodes CSVPLPRDRVLISSYNEQFF.